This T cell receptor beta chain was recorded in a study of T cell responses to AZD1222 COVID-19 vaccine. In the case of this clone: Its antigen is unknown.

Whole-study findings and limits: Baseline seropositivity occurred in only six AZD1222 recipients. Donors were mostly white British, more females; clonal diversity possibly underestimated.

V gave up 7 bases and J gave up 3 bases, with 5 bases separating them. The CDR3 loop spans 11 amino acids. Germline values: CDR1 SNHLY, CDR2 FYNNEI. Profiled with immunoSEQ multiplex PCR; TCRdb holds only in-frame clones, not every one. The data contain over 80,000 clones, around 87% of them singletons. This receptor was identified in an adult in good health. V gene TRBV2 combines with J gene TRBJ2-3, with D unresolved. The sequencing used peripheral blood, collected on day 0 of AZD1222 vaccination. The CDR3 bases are TGTGCCAGCACCGGGACAGATACGCAGTATTTT. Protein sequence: CASTGTDTQYF.